These T cell receptor beta chains were read from a single sample in a study of blood T cell repertoires in COVID-19. Measured with immunoSEQ multiplex PCR; TCRdb has only the in-frame clones, and not every one. The sample lists 200,000 to 250,000 clones; around 90% were seen once. Sequenced input: PBMCs or T cells enriched from blood (not recorded which). The receptors derive from a man aged 30 to 39 who had recovered from COVID-19. Both conserved end residues are part of each CDR3. D genes are given only for firm matches. The size entry is marked missing in some rows and otherwise reads once, few, many or a size class.

>-|few|TRBV28|TRBJ1-6
CASSFVVPGGNSPLHF
TGTGCCAGCAGTTTTGTAGTACCAGGAGGCAATTCACCCCTCCACTTT
>TRBD1|-|TRBV2|TRBJ2-7
CASSAGQVGSEQYF
TGTGCCAGCAGTGCGGGACAGGTCGGGAGCGAGCAGTACTTC
>-|once|TRBV5-1|TRBJ2-7
CASSLRDLGGEQYF
TGCGCCAGCAGCTTAAGGGACTTGGGGGGCGAGCAGTACTTC
>TRBD1|-|TRBV9|TRBJ1-6
CASSAGQGWNNSPLHF
TGTGCCAGCAGCGCCGGACAGGGATGGAATAATTCACCCCTCCACTTT
>-|-|TRBV18|TRBJ2-5
CASSPEEAVQTQYF
TGTGCCAGCTCACCCGAGGAGGCAGTTCAGACCCAGTACTTC
>TRBD2|-|TRBV7-8|TRBJ2-3
CASSLFSSGDTDTQYF
TGTGCCAGCAGCTTATTTTCTAGCGGGGACACAGATACGCAGTATTTT
>TRBD1|-|TRBV15|TRBJ1-5
CATSREQGFTQPQHF
TGTGCCACCAGCAGGGAACAGGGGTTTACTCAGCCCCAGCATTTT
>TRBD1|-|TRBV7-2|TRBJ2-6
CASSLPTGGTISGANVLTF
TGTGCCAGCAGCTTACCGACAGGGGGCACAATCTCTGGGGCCAACGTCCTGACTTTC
>-|-|TRBV7-2|TRBJ2-1
CASSPTPFRGAYNEQFF
TGTGCCAGCAGCCCAACCCCTTTTCGGGGGGCTTACAATGAGCAGTTCTTC
>TRBD1|-|TRBV24-1|TRBJ1-5
CATSDSDRANAQPQHF
TGTGCCACCAGTGATTCAGACAGGGCGAATGCTCAGCCCCAGCATTTT
>-|-|TRBV6-5|TRBJ1-1
CASSYLANTEAFF
TGTGCCAGCAGTTATCTGGCGAACACTGAAGCTTTCTTT
>-|-|TRBV27|TRBJ2-7
CASSLAGVHEQYF
TGTGCCAGCAGTTTAGCAGGGGTCCACGAGCAGTACTTC
>TRBD1|-|TRBV6-5|TRBJ1-1
CASSTSTGGMGAFF
TGTGCCAGCAGTACCTCGACAGGGGGCATGGGAGCTTTCTTT
>TRBD1|-|TRBV28|TRBJ2-7
CASSRRQGSYEQYF
TGTGCCAGCAGTCGGCGACAGGGTAGCTACGAGCAGTACTTC
>TRBD1|-|TRBV5-8|TRBJ1-5
CASSSDRGSQPQHF
TGTGCCAGCAGCTCGGACAGGGGCTCTCAGCCCCAGCATTTT
>-|-|TRBV25-1|TRBJ1-1
CASSLGDTEAFF
TGTGCCAGCAGTCTAGGGGACACTGAAGCTTTCTTT
>TRBD1|-|TRBV5-6|TRBJ2-7
CASSWGQGEYEQYF
TGTGCCAGCAGCTGGGGACAGGGAGAGTACGAGCAGTACTTC
>TRBD2|-|TRBV18|TRBJ2-1
CASSPPRLADYNEQFF
TGTGCCAGCTCACCACCCCGACTAGCGGACTACAATGAGCAGTTCTTC
>TRBD2|few|TRBV15|TRBJ2-2
CATSQAGVRPGELFF
TGTGCCACCAGCCAAGCGGGAGTGAGGCCCGGGGAGCTGTTTTTT
>TRBD1|-|TRBV5-1|TRBJ1-3
CASSPTRKDRAAGNTIYF
TGCGCCAGCAGCCCAACGCGAAAAGACAGGGCAGCTGGAAACACCATATATTTT
>-|-|TRBV7-9|TRBJ2-3
CASSLVSLQHTQYF
TGTGCCAGCAGCTTAGTGAGCCTTCAACATACGCAGTATTTT
>-|-|TRBV3-1/TRBV3-2|TRBJ1-3
CASSQARASGNTIYF
TGTGCCAGCAGCCAAGCCCGAGCCTCTGGAAACACCATATATTTT
>TRBD1|-|TRBV24-1|TRBJ2-1
CATSDDRGYQNEQFF
TGTGCCACCAGTGATGACAGGGGCTATCAGAATGAGCAGTTCTTC
>TRBD1|-|TRBV27|TRBJ2-5
CASSSGTGGQETQYF
TGTGCCAGCAGTTCCGGGACAGGGGGGCAAGAGACCCAGTACTTC
>-|-|TRBV5-1|TRBJ1-4
CASSLFESGNEKLFF
TGCGCCAGCAGCTTGTTCGAGTCAGGCAATGAAAAACTGTTTTTT
>-|-|TRBV10-2|TRBJ1-1
CASMGLNTEAFF
TGCGCCAGCATGGGACTTAACACTGAAGCTTTCTTT
>-|-|TRBV12-2|TRBJ2-1
CASRSGGSYNEQFF
TGTGCAAGTCGATCAGGGGGCTCCTACAATGAGCAGTTCTTC
>-|once|TRBV9|TRBJ2-3
CASSVAGDTQYF
TGTGCCAGCAGCGTAGCAGGGGATACGCAGTATTTT
>-|-|TRBV6-5|TRBJ1-2
CASSYLGLREYDGYTF
TGTGCCAGCAGTTATCTTGGGCTTAGGGAGTATGATGGCTACACCTTC
>-|few|TRBV5-1|TRBJ1-6
CASSLVYTGMNSPLHF
TGCGCCAGCAGCTTGGTGTATACAGGCATGAATTCACCCCTCCACTTT
>TRBD1|few|TRBV5-5|TRBJ2-7
CASSHKRQGSSYEQYF
TGTGCCAGCAGCCATAAAAGACAGGGAAGTAGCTACGAGCAGTACTTC
>-|-|TRBV18|TRBJ1-4
CASSHRATNEKLFF
TGTGCCAGCTCACACAGGGCAACTAATGAAAAACTGTTTTTT
>-|-|TRBV28|TRBJ2-1
CASSFSAAAPWENEQFF
TGTGCCAGCAGTTTTTCGGCGGCGGCCCCCTGGGAGAATGAGCAGTTCTTC
>-|-|TRBV21-1|TRBJ2-3
CASSKGTGIGPARTDTQYF
TGTGCCAGCAGCAAAGGTACAGGTATCGGGCCCGCCCGCACAGATACGCAGTATTTT
>-|-|TRBV15|TRBJ2-7
CATSRDRGYEQYF
TGTGCCACCAGCAGAGACAGGGGCTACGAGCAGTACTTC
>-|-|TRBV4-3|TRBJ2-1
CASSQDIMGHYYNEQFF
TGCGCCAGCAGCCAAGATATAATGGGGCACTACTACAATGAGCAGTTCTTC
>TRBD2|-|TRBV24-1|TRBJ2-7
CATSDPSSGNYEQYF
TGTGCCACCAGTGATCCCTCTAGCGGGAACTACGAGCAGTACTTC
>TRBD1|-|TRBV5-1|TRBJ2-5
CASSLFIGTGQETKYF
TGCGCCAGCAGCTTATTTATCGGGACAGGGCAAGAGACAAAGTACTTC
>TRBD1|-|TRBV4-3|TRBJ2-6
CASSQEDFLTGGPGANVLTF
TGCGCCAGCAGCCAAGAGGATTTTTTGACAGGGGGGCCTGGGGCCAACGTCCTGACTTTC
>TRBD1|-|TRBV10-3|TRBJ1-1
CATLGTGGIKNTEAFF
TGTGCCACCCTCGGGACAGGAGGTATTAAGAACACTGAAGCTTTCTTT
>TRBD1|-|TRBV5-1|TRBJ2-7
CASRLSQGAYEQYF
TGCGCCAGCAGACTATCCCAGGGGGCTTACGAGCAGTACTTC
>TRBD1|-|TRBV18|TRBJ1-3
CASSPRGLQGLTAGNTIYF
TGTGCCAGCTCACCACGAGGGTTACAGGGGTTGACGGCTGGAAACACCATATATTTT
>TRBD2|-|TRBV5-1|TRBJ2-1
CASSFYGLAGVGEQFF
TGCGCCAGCAGCTTCTACGGACTAGCGGGAGTTGGTGAGCAGTTCTTC
>TRBD1|-|TRBV7-6|TRBJ2-2
CASSSISRQGTNTGELFF
TGTGCCAGCAGCTCAATCTCCAGACAGGGAACGAACACCGGGGAGCTGTTTTTT
>-|-|TRBV19|TRBJ1-1
CASSTFGWQEAFF
TGTGCCAGTAGTACATTTGGTTGGCAGGAAGCTTTCTTT
>TRBD1|-|TRBV19|TRBJ1-1
CASSDTGGTEAFF
TGTGCCAGTAGCGATACAGGGGGCACTGAAGCTTTCTTT
>-|-|TRBV10-2|TRBJ1-5
CASSPGQTNQPQHF
TGCGCCAGCAGCCCCGGACAGACCAATCAGCCCCAGCATTTT
>TRBD2|-|TRBV7-9|TRBJ2-1
CASSSQGRSGGAWEFF
TGTGCCAGCAGCTCCCAGGGGCGCAGCGGGGGGGCCTGGGAGTTCTTC
>-|-|TRBV7-9|TRBJ2-7
CASSPDFPYEQYF
TGTGCCAGCAGTCCTGACTTCCCCTACGAGCAGTACTTC
>TRBD2|-|TRBV3-1/TRBV3-2|TRBJ2-7
CASSQGGLAGSYEQYF
TGTGCCAGCAGCCAAGGTGGTCTAGCGGGATCCTACGAGCAGTACTTC
>-|-|TRBV28|TRBJ1-6
CASSDNINNSPLHF
TGTGCCAGCAGTGACAACATCAATAATTCACCCCTCCACTTT
>TRBD1|-|TRBV7-8|TRBJ2-2
CASSRTGVTNTGELFF
TGTGCCAGCAGCCGAACAGGGGTCACGAACACCGGGGAGCTGTTTTTT